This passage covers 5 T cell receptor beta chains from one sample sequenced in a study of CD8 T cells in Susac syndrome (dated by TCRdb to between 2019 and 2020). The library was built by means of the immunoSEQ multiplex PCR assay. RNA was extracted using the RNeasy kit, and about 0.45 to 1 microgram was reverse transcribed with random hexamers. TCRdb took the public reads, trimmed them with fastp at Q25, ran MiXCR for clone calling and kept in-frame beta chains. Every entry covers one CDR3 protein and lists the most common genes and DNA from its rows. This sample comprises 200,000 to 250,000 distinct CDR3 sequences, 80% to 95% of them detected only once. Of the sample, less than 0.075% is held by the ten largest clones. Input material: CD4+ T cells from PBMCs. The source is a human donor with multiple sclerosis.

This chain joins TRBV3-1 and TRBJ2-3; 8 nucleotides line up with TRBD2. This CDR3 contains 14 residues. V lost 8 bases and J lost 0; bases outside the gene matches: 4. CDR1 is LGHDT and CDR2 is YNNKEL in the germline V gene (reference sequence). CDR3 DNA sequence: TGTGCCAGCGCCGCGGGGGGCAGCACAGATACGCAGTATTTT. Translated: CASAAGGSTDTQYF.

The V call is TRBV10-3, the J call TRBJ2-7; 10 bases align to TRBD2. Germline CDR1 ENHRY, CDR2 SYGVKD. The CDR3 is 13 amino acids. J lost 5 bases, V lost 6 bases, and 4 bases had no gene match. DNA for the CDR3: TGTGCCATCAGCCTAGCGGGAGAGGACGAGCAGTACGTC. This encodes CAISLAGEDEQYV.

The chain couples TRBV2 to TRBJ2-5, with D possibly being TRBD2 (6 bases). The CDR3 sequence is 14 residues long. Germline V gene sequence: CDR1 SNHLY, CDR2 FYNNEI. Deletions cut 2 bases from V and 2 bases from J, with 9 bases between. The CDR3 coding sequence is TGTGCCAGCAGTGAAAATAGCGGACAAGAGACCCAGTACTTC. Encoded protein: CASSENSGQETQYF. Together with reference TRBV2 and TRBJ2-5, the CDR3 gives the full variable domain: EPEVTQTPSHQVTQMGQEVILRCVPISNHLYFYWYRQILGQKVEFLVSFYNNEISEKSEIFDDQFSVERPDGSNFTLKIRSTKLEDSAMYFCASSENSGQETQYFGPGTRLLVL.

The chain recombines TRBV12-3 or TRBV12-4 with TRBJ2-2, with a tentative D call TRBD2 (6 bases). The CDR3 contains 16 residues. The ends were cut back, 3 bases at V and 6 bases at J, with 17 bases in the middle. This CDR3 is CASSFMGGRVPGELFF. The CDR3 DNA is TGTGCCAGCAGTTTTATGGGAGGCCGAGTTCCCGGGGAGCTGTTTTTT.

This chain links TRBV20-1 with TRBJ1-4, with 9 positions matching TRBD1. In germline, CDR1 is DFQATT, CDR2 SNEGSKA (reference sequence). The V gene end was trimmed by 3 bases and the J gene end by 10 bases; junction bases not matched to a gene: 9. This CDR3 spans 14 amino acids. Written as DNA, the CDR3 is TGCAGTGCTAGTGTCCGGACAGGGGAGGGAAAACTGTTTTTT. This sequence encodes CSASVRTGEGKLFF.